This T cell receptor (beta chain) came from a study of blood T cells in healthy people across ages. Remarks on this clonotype: Its antigen is unidentified.

The V gene lost 6 bases and the J gene lost 3 bases, with 11 bases spanning the gap. The length of the CDR3 is 13 residues. The germline CDR1 and CDR2 sequences are SQVTM and ANQGSEA. Donors each provided approximately 9.6 milliliters of peripheral blood. General observations from the study: Diversity was estimated from one million T cells, and these estimates were considered underestimates.

Combining a sample-barcoded 5' primer with a J-beta primer mix, a second PCR ran for roughly 7 to 11 cycles. Each cDNA molecule was tagged by a template-switch adaptor with 12 random nucleotides. TCRdb fed the 5' RACE reads into MiXCR, producing one record per CDR3 protein. The data show around 820,000 distinct CDR3 sequences, roughly 25% seen once. The data were also submitted as part of a second study, on T cells of mothers and their children. That paper adds: Donation was provided by three healthy Caucasian mothers along with their six children.

The chain combines TRBV29-1 with TRBJ2-2, with a possible D match to TRBD1 (6 bases). Sequenced sample: blood. The source of this sequence is a boy younger than 18 in good health. The CDR3: CSVLRGDTGELFF. The CDR3 bases are TGCAGCGTCCTCAGGGGCGACACCGGGGAGCTGTTTTTT.